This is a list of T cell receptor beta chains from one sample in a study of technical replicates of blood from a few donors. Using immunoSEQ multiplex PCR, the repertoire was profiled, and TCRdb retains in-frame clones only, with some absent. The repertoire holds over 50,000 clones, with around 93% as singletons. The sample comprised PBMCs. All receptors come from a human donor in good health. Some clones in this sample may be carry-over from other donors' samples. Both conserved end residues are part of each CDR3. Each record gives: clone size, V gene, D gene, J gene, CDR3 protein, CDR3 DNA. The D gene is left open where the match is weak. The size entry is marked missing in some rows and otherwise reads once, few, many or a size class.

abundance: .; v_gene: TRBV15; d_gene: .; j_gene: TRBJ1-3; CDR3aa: CATSRDWTAIGNTIYF; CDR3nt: TGTGCCACCAGCAGAGATTGGACAGCAATAGGAAACACCATATATTTT
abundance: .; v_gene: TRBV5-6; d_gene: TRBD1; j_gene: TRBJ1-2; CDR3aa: CASSVRDRNPNYGYTF; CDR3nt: TGTGCCAGCAGCGTCCGGGACAGGAACCCTAACTATGGCTACACCTTC
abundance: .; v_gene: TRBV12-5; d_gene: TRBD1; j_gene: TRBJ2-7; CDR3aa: CASGLVLGQSYEQYF; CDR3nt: TGTGCTAGTGGTTTGGTACTGGGACAGTCCTACGAGCAGTACTTC
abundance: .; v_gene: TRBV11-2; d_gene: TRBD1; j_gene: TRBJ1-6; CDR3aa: CASSLEGTGNSPLHF; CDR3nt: TGTGCCAGCAGCTTAGAAGGGACAGGGAATTCACCCCTCCACTTT
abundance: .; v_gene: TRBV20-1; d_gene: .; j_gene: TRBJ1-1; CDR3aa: CSASRVTEAFF; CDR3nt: TGCAGTGCTAGCAGGGTTACTGAAGCTTTCTTT
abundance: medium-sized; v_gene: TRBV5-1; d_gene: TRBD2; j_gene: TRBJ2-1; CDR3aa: CASSFGGGYNEQFF; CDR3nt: TGCGCCAGCAGCTTCGGGGGGGGGTACAATGAGCAGTTCTTC
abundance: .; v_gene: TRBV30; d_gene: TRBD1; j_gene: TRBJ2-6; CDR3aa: CALNTGTVSGANVLTF; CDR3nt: TGTGCCTTAAACACCGGGACAGTCTCTGGGGCCAACGTCCTGACTTTC
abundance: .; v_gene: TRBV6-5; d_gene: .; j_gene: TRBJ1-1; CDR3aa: CASNRVKNTEAFF; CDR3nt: TGTGCCAGCAATCGGGTCAAGAACACTGAAGCTTTCTTT
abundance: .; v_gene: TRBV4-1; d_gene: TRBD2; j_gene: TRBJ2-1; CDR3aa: CASSQIAGVNNEQFF; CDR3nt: TGCGCCAGCAGCCAAATAGCGGGGGTCAACAATGAGCAGTTCTTC
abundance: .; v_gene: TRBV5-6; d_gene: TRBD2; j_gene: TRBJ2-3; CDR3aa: CASSLAGGVDTQYF; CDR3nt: TGTGCCAGCAGCTTAGCGGGAGGTGTTGATACGCAGTATTTT
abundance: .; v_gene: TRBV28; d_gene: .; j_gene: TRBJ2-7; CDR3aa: CASSLTIRIYEQYF; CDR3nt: TGTGCCAGCAGTTTAACAATACGCATCTACGAGCAGTACTTC
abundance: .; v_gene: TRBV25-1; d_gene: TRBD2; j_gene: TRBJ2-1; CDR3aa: CASSEGGGGAYNEQFF; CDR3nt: TGTGCCAGCAGTGAAGGAGGCGGGGGGGCCTACAATGAGCAGTTCTTC
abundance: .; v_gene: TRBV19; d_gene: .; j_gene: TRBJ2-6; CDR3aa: CASSIGSGANVLTF; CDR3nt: TGTGCCAGTAGTATTGGTAGTGGGGCCAACGTCCTGACTTTC
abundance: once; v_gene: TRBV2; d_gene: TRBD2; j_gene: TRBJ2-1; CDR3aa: CASNRLASYNEQFF; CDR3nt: TGTGCCAGCAATCGACTAGCTAGTTACAATGAGCAGTTCTTC
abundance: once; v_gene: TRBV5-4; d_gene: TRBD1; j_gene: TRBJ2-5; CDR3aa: CASSSRDRGETQYF; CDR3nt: TGTGCCAGCAGCTCCCGGGACAGGGGGGAGACCCAGTACTTC
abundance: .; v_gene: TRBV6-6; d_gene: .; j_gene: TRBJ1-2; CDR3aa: CASSYSTGTRDYGYTF; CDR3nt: TGTGCCAGCAGTTACTCGACGGGAACGCGGGACTATGGCTACACCTTC
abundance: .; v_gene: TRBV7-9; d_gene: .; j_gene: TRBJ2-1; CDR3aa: CASSLPSATNEQFF; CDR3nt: TGTGCCAGCAGCTTGCCTAGCGCGACCAATGAGCAGTTCTTC
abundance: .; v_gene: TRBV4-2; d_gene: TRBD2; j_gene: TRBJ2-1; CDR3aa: CASSPLGGVNEQFF; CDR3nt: TGTGCCAGCAGCCCTTTGGGGGGGGTCAATGAGCAGTTCTTC
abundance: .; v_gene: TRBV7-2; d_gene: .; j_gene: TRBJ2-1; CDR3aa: CASSLALEREQFF; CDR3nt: TGTGCCAGCAGCTTAGCCCTAGAACGTGAGCAGTTCTTC
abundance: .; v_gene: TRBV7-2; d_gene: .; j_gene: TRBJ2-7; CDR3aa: CASRHIRSDRAYEQYF; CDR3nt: TGTGCCAGCAGACACATAAGGTCGGACAGAGCCTACGAGCAGTACTTC
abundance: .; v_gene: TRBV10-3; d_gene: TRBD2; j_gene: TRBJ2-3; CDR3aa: CAISETTSGDTQYF; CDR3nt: TGTGCCATCAGTGAAACGACTAGCGGGGATACGCAGTATTTT
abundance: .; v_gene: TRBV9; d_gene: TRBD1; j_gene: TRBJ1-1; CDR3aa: CASSGLGQGNTEAFF; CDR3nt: TGTGCCAGCAGCGGGCTGGGACAGGGAAACACTGAAGCTTTCTTT
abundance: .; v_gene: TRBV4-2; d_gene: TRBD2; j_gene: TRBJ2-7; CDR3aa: CASSQDTGLAGVSYEQYF; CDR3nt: TGTGCCAGCAGCCAAGATACGGGTTTAGCGGGGGTCTCCTACGAGCAGTACTTC
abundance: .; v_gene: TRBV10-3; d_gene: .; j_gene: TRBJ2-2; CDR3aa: CAISELGGQGGTGELFF; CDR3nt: TGTGCCATCAGTGAGTTAGGAGGTCAGGGAGGCACCGGGGAGCTGTTTTTT
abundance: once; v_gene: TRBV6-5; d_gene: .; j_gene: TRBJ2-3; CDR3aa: CASNPRGARTDTQYF; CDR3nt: TGTGCCAGCAATCCCCGCGGGGCTCGCACAGATACGCAGTATTTT
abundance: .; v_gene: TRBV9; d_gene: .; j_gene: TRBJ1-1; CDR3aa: CASTDLRGTEAFF; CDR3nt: TGTGCCAGCACAGACTTGCGAGGGACTGAAGCTTTCTTT
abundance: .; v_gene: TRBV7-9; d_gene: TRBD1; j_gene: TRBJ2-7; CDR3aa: CASSSRLRTGGSYEQYF; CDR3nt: TGTGCCAGCAGCTCGAGGCTTAGGACAGGGGGATCCTACGAGCAGTACTTC
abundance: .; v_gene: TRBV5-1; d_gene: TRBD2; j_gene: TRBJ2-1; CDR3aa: CASSLASGGPSYNEQFF; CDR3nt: TGCGCCAGCAGCTTGGCTAGCGGGGGGCCCTCCTACAATGAGCAGTTCTTC
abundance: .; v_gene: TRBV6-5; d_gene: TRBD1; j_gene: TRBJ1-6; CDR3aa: CASSYTRDRGSPLHF; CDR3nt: TGTGCCAGCAGTTACACCCGGGACAGGGGGTCACCCCTCCACTTT
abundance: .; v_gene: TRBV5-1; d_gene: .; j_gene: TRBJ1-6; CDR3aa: CASSLTETSSPLHF; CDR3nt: TGCGCCAGCAGCTTAACAGAGACCTCTTCACCCCTCCACTTT
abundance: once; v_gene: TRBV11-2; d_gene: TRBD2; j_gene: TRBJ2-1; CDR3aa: CASSVGRGGALDNEQFF; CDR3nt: TGTGCCAGCAGCGTGGGGCGGGGGGGAGCTCTGGACAATGAGCAGTTCTTC
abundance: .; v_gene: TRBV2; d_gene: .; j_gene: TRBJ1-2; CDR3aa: CASSVTTSSGYTF; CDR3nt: TGTGCCAGCAGTGTCACGACATCCTCTGGCTACACCTTC
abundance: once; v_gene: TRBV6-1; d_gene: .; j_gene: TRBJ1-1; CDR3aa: CASSKATAGGTEAFF; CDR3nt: TGTGCCAGCAGTAAGGCGACCGCGGGGGGCACTGAAGCTTTCTTT
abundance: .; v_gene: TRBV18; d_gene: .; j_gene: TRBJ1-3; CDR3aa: CASSPSTVRISGNTIYF; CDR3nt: TGTGCCAGCTCACCCTCGACGGTCAGGATCTCTGGAAACACCATATATTTT
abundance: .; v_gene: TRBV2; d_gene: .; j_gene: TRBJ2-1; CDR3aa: CASSYYNEQFF; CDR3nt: TGTGCCAGCAGTTACTACAATGAGCAGTTCTTC
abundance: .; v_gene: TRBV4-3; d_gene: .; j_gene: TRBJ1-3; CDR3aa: CASSQDTGLEGNTIYF; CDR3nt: TGCGCCAGCAGCCAAGATACGGGGTTGGAGGGAAACACCATATATTTT
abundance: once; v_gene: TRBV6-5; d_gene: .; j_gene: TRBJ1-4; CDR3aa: CASGGSTNEKLFF; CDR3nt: TGTGCCAGCGGGGGGTCAACTAATGAAAAACTGTTTTTT
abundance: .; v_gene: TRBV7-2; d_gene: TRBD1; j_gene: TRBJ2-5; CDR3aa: CASSPGQGTQYF; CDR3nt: TGTGCCAGCAGCCCAGGACAGGGGACCCAGTACTTC
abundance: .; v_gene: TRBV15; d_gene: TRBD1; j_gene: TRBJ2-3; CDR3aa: CATSGDRGPTDTQYF; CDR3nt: TGTGCCACCAGCGGGGACAGGGGGCCCACAGATACGCAGTATTTT
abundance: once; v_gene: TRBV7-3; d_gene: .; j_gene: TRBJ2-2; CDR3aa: CASSLTSRGRAGELFF; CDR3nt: TGTGCCAGCAGCTTAACTTCCAGGGGCCGGGCCGGGGAGCTGTTTTTT
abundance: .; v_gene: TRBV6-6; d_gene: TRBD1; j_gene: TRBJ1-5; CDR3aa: CASSERQGGQPQHF; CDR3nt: TGTGCCAGCAGTGAGCGACAGGGTGGGCAGCCCCAGCATTTT
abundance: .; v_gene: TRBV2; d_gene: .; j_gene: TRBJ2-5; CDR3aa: CASKSERPARETQYF; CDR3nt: TGTGCCAGCAAATCGGAGCGTCCAGCCCGAGAGACCCAGTACTTC
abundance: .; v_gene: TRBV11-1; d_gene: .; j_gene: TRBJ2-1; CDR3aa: CASSLSYSKNEQFF; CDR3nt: TGTGCCAGCAGCTTATCCTACAGCAAGAATGAGCAGTTCTTC
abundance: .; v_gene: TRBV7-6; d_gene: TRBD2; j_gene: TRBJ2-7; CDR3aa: CASSPEGGGLAGPYEQYF; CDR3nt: TGTGCCAGCAGCCCTGAAGGGGGGGGGCTAGCGGGACCCTACGAGCAGTACTTC
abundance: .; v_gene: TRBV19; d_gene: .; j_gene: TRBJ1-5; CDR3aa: CASNAGDWQPQHF; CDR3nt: TGTGCCAGTAATGCAGGGGATTGGCAGCCCCAGCATTTT
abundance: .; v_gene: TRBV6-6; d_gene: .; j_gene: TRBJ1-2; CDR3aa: CASSGDMSNYGYTF; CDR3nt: TGTGCCAGCAGTGGGGACATGTCTAACTATGGCTACACCTTC
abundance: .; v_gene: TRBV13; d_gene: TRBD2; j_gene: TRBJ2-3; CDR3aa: CASSLVAGALDTQYF; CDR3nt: TGTGCCAGCAGCTTAGTCGCGGGAGCCCTAGATACGCAGTATTTT